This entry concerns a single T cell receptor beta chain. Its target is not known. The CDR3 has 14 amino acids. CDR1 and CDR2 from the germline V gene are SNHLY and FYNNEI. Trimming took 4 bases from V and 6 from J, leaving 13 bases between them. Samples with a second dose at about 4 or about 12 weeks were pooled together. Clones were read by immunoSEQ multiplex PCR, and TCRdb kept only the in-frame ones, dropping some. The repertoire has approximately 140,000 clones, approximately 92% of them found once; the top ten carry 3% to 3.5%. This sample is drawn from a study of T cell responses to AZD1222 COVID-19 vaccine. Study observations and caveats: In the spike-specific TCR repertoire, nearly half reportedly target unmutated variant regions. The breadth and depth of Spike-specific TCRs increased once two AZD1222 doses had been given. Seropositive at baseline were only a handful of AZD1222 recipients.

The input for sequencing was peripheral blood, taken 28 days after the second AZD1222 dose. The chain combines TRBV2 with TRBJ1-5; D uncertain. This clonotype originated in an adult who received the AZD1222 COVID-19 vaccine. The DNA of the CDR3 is TGTGCCAGCAGTGCATTGGAGGTGGGTCAGCCCCAGCATTTT. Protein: CASSALEVGQPQHF.